This TCR beta chain was sequenced during a study of control samples from healthy donors and cancer patients. TCRdb's copy holds only in-frame clones and misses some; the assay was immunoSEQ multiplex PCR. The sample includes some 17,000 clones, roughly 91% of them seen just once. Germline V gene sequence: CDR1 MNHEY, CDR2 SVGAGI. V gave up 3 bases and J gave up 12 bases, with 12 bases separating them. The CDR3 consists of 13 residues. The receptor was derived from a man aged 55 to 70 with head and neck cancer. The chain is built from TRBV6-5 and TRBJ2-6; D not certain. Sequencing was carried out using PBMCs. The CDR3 sequence is CASSYDPDGVLTF. As DNA, the CDR3 is TGTGCCAGCAGTTATGACCCAGACGGCGTCCTGACTTTC.